A selection of T cell receptor beta chains follows, all from one sample in a study of early T cells in non-severe SARS-CoV-2 infection. One entry per CDR3 protein results from TCRdb running MiXCR on the 5' RACE reads. The sample consists of 60,000 to 75,000 distinct CDR3 sequences, 12% of them appearing once. The sequenced material came from whole blood. Receptors originate from an adult who was a healthcare worker with PCR-confirmed SARS-CoV-2 infection or an uninfected control (not recorded which). CDR3s include the opening cysteine and the closing phenylalanine or tryptophan. A D gene is named only where the DNA matches it firmly. Clone size is shown for a subset of rows, as once, few, many or a class of expanded clone.

few	NA	TRBV20-1	TRBJ2-7	CSARSVGYYEQYF	TGCAGTGCTAGATCCGTCGGTTATTACGAGCAGTACTTC
few	TRBD2	TRBV7-2	TRBJ2-3	CASSLYWRSSGFTDTQYF	TGTGCCAGCAGCCTCTATTGGAGGTCTAGCGGGTTCACAGATACGCAGTATTTT
many	TRBD2	TRBV2	TRBJ2-3	CASSEASGSTDTQYF	TGTGCCAGCAGTGAGGCTAGCGGGAGCACAGATACGCAGTATTTT
NA	TRBD2	TRBV5-5	TRBJ2-7	CASSLDRGGRLFDYF	TGTGCCAGCAGCTTGGACCGGGGGGGACGCCTCTTTGATTACTTC
many	TRBD2	TRBV5-6	TRBJ2-4	CASSPGGGFNIQYF	TGTGCCAGCAGTCCCGGCGGGGGATTCAACATTCAGTACTTC
many	NA	TRBV20-1	TRBJ2-5	CSARELLALEETQYF	TGCAGTGCTAGAGAGCTTCTAGCGCTGGAAGAGACCCAGTACTTC
NA	TRBD2	TRBV7-7	TRBJ2-3	CASSLGASGATDTQYF	TGTGCCAGCAGCTTAGGAGCTAGCGGGGCAACAGATACGCAGTATTTT
few	TRBD1	TRBV20-1	TRBJ1-2	CSARIGQGYGYTF	TGCAGTGCTAGAATCGGACAGGGCTATGGCTACACCTTC
many	NA	TRBV5-1	TRBJ2-6	CASSPQAGANVLTF	TGCGCCAGCAGTCCCCAGGCTGGGGCCAACGTCCTGACTTTC
many	NA	TRBV18	TRBJ2-3	CASSPSLTDTQYF	TGTGCCAGCTCACCATCTCTCACAGATACGCAGTATTTT
many	TRBD2	TRBV7-2	TRBJ2-1	CASRPLLAGGMNEQFF	TGTGCCAGCAGACCACTTCTAGCGGGGGGGATGAATGAGCAGTTCTTC
many	NA	TRBV7-2	TRBJ1-1	CASRLGDLGTEAFF	TGTGCCAGCCGGTTGGGGGATTTGGGGACTGAAGCTTTCTTT
many	TRBD2	TRBV7-2	TRBJ2-3	CASSRLTSASTDTQYF	TGTGCCAGCAGCCGACTGACTAGCGCGAGCACAGATACGCAGTATTTT
many	TRBD1	TRBV7-8	TRBJ1-5	CASSLEGQGSNQPQHF	TGTGCCAGCAGCTTAGAGGGACAGGGAAGCAATCAGCCCCAGCATTTT
few	TRBD1	TRBV28	TRBJ2-7	CASSRADRGLSEQYF	TGTGCCAGCAGCAGAGCGGACAGGGGGTTGTCCGAGCAGTACTTC
many	TRBD1	TRBV18	TRBJ1-1	CASSRFPQGMNTEAFF	TGTGCCAGCTCCCGATTCCCACAGGGGATGAACACTGAAGCTTTCTTT
NA	NA	TRBV12-3/TRBV12-4	TRBJ2-3	CASRRDLKTQYF	TGTGCCAGCAGGCGGGACCTAAAGACGCAGTATTTT
many	TRBD1	TRBV6-1	TRBJ1-1	CASRVTGENTEAFF	TGTGCCAGCAGGGTGACAGGGGAGAACACTGAAGCTTTCTTT
few	NA	TRBV19	TRBJ1-1	CASSAPLGRGTEAFF	TGTGCCAGTAGTGCTCCCCTAGGGAGGGGGACTGAAGCTTTCTTT
many	NA	TRBV10-3	TRBJ2-3	CAISWGLSPNTQYF	TGTGCCATCAGTTGGGGTCTCTCGCCAAATACGCAGTATTTT
many	TRBD1	TRBV29-1	TRBJ1-2	CSVTRGRSYGYTF	TGCAGCGTTACGAGGGGGCGCAGCTATGGCTACACCTTC
many	NA	TRBV4-1	TRBJ2-5	CASSQDLTTSGGLETQYF	TGCGCCAGCAGCCAAGATCTGACGACTAGTGGGGGCTTGGAGACCCAGTACTTC
many	TRBD2	TRBV5-1	TRBJ2-1	CASSRVPRGGIYNEQFF	TGCGCCAGCAGCCGCGTTCCCCGCGGGGGAATTTACAATGAGCAGTTCTTC
NA	TRBD2	TRBV20-1	TRBJ2-3	CSARISGRTDTQYF	TGCAGTGCTAGGATTAGCGGGAGAACAGATACGCAGTATTTT
NA	NA	TRBV7-2	TRBJ1-1	CASSSTYRVAFF	TGTGCCAGCAGCTCAACCTACAGGGTTGCTTTCTTT
many	TRBD1	TRBV6-6	TRBJ2-2	CASRSGQTTGELFF	TGTGCCAGCAGGTCGGGACAGACCACCGGGGAGCTGTTTTTT
NA	TRBD2	TRBV7-8	TRBJ2-5	CASSLRGGGGAETQYF	TGTGCCAGCAGCTTAAGGGGCGGCGGGGGGGCAGAGACCCAGTACTTC
few	TRBD1	TRBV27	TRBJ2-7	CASSTGTGSYEQYF	TGTGCCAGCAGTACCGGGACAGGTTCCTACGAGCAGTACTTC
NA	TRBD2	TRBV29-1	TRBJ2-3	CSVVGTNTDTQYF	TGCAGCGTTGTCGGGACTAACACAGATACGCAGTATTTT
many	NA	TRBV5-5	TRBJ1-2	CASSWAYGLYGYTF	TGTGCCAGCAGCTGGGCCTATGGGCTGTATGGCTACACCTTC
few	NA	TRBV6-6	TRBJ2-3	CASSLPGSAKDTQYF	TGTGCCAGCTCTCTCCCGGGATCGGCGAAAGATACGCAGTATTTT
NA	TRBD2	TRBV5-5	TRBJ2-7	CASSPRGDGGRTHEQYF	TGTGCCAGCAGCCCCAGGGGAGACGGCGGGAGGACCCACGAGCAGTACTTC
NA	NA	TRBV10-3	TRBJ1-1	CAIREIQGNTEAFF	TGTGCCATCAGGGAGATCCAGGGGAACACTGAAGCTTTCTTT
many	TRBD2	TRBV27	TRBJ2-5	CASSLTSGSQETQYF	TGTGCCAGCAGTTTAACTAGCGGGTCCCAAGAGACCCAGTACTTC
NA	TRBD1	TRBV7-6	TRBJ1-2	CASSSQGAKDYGYTF	TGTGCCAGCAGCTCCCAGGGGGCTAAGGACTATGGCTACACCTTC
NA	NA	TRBV12-3/TRBV12-4	TRBJ2-2	CASSPYLGTGELFF	TGTGCCAGCAGTCCGTACTTGGGTACCGGGGAGCTGTTTTTT
NA	NA	TRBV20-1	TRBJ2-7	CSAPARLNEQYF	TGCAGTGCTCCAGCCAGGCTCAACGAGCAGTACTTC
many	NA	TRBV4-2	TRBJ1-5	CASSQEDTQNQPQHF	TGTGCCAGCAGCCAAGAGGACACCCAGAATCAGCCCCAGCATTTT
once	TRBD2	TRBV20-1	TRBJ2-1	CSAPSRGGATEQIF	TGCAGTGCTCCCAGCCGCGGGGGGGCCACTGAGCAGATCTTC
few	NA	TRBV12-3/TRBV12-4	TRBJ2-1	CASSIDSYNEQFF	TGTGCCAGCAGCATTGACAGTTACAATGAGCAGTTCTTC
many	NA	TRBV10-1	TRBJ2-1	CASSTGPYNEQFF	TGCGCCAGCAGTACAGGGCCATACAATGAGCAGTTCTTC
many	TRBD1	TRBV28	TRBJ2-2	CASSLWGQGASGELFF	TGTGCCAGCAGTTTATGGGGACAGGGGGCAAGTGGGGAGCTGTTTTTT
NA	TRBD1	TRBV5-1	TRBJ2-7	CASSSGGQGNEQYF	TGCGCCAGCAGCTCGGGGGGACAGGGGAACGAGCAGTACTTC
many	NA	TRBV7-2	TRBJ2-3	CASSLVLATTDTQYF	TGTGCCAGCAGCTTAGTTCTAGCTACCACAGATACGCAGTATTTT